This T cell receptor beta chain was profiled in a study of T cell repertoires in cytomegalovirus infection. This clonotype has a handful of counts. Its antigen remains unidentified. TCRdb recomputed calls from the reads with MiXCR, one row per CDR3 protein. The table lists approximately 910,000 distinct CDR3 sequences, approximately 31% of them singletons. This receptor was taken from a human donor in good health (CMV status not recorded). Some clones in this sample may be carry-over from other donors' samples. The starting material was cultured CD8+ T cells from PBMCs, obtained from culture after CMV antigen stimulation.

The CDR3 DNA follows: TGTGCCAGCAGAGACTCAGGGACAGGAAGGAACGGCTACACCTTC. Amino acids: CASRDSGTGRNGYTF. The chain employs TRBV9 and TRBJ1-2; 8 nucleotides agree with TRBD1. This CDR3 is built from 15 residues. J lost 8 bases, V lost 5 bases, and 14 bases had no gene match. Germline V gene lookup returns CDR1 SGDLS and CDR2 YYNGEE.